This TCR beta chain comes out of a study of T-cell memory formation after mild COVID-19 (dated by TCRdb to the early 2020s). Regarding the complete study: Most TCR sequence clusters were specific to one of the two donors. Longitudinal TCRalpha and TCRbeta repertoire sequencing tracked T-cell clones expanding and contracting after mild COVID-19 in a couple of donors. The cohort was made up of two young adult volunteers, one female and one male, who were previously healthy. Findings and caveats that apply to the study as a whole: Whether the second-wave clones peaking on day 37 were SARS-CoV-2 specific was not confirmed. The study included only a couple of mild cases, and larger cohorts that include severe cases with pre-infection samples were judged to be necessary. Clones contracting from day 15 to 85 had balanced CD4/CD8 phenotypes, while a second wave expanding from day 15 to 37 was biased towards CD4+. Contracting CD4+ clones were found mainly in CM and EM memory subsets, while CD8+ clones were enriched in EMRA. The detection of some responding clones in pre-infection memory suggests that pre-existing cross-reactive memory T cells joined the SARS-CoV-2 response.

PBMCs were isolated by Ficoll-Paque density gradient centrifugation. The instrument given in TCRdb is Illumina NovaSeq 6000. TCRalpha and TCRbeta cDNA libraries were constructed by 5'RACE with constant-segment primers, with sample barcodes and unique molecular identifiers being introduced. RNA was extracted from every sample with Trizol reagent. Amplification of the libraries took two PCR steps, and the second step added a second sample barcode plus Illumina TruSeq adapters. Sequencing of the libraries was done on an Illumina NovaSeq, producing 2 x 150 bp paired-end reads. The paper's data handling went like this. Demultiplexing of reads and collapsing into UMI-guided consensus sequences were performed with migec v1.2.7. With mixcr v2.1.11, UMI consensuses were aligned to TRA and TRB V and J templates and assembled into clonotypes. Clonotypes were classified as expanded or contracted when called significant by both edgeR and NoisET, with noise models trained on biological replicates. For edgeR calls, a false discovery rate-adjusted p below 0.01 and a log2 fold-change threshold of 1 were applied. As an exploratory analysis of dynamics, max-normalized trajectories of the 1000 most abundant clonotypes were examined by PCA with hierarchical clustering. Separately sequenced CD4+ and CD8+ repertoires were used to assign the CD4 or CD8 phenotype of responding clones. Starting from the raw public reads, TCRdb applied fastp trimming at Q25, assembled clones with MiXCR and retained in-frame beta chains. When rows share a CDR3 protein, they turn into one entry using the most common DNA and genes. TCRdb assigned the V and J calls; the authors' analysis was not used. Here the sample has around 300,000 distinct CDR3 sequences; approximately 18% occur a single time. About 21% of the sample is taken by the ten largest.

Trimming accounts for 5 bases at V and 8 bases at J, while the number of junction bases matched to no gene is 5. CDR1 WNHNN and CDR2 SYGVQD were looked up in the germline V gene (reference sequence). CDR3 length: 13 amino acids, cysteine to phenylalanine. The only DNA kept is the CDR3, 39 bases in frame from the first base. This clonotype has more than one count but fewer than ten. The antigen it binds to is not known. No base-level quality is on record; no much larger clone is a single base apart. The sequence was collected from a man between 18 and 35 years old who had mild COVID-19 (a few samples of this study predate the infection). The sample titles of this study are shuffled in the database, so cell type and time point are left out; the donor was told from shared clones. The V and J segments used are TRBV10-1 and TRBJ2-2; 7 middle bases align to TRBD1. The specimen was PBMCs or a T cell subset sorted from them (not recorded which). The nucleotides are TGCGCCAGCAGTAACAGGGGTCCTGGGGAGCTGTTTTTT. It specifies CASSNRGPGELFF.